This TCR beta chain was recovered during a study of CD8 T cells in Susac syndrome. Random hexamers primed reverse transcription of about 0.5 to 1 ug RNA. Amplification of TCR beta CDR3 used immunoSEQ multiplex PCR across 54 Vbeta and 13 Jbeta. TCRdb itself ran the immunoSEQ multiplex PCR reads through MiXCR, one entry per CDR3 protein. The data hold under 200,000 distinct CDR3 sequences, with around nine tenths observed a single time. Details on this clonotype: Its antigen remains unknown.

General study points: The CD4+ T cell repertoires that were profiled in Susac syndrome showed no clonal expansion.

This receptor was identified in a human donor with Susac syndrome. The sample was CD4+ T cells from PBMCs.

The CDR3 loop reads CSARVGRARARQNYGYTF. CDR3 nucleotides: TGCAGTGCTAGAGTCGGCAGGGCCAGGGCGAGACAGAACTATGGCTACACCTTC. This chain joins TRBV20-1 and TRBJ1-2, with D possibly matching TRBD1 (5 bases). The V end lost 1 base, the J end lost 2 bases, and 23 bases lay between the germline ends. The germline CDR1 and CDR2 sequences are DFQATT and SNEGSKA (reference sequence). The CDR3 has 18 residues.